Listed below are T cell receptor beta chains from one sample, sequenced in a study of cytomegalovirus exposure and HLA in healthy donors. Generated by immunoSEQ multiplex PCR, the TCRdb table keeps only in-frame clones and is missing some. Its table lists 50,000 to 70,000 clones. The sample taken for sequencing was PBMCs. Receptors were obtained from a woman under 30 in good health and CMV-seronegative. CDR3s include the opening cysteine and the closing phenylalanine or tryptophan. Each record gives: V gene, J gene, D gene, CDR3 protein, CDR3 DNA. D genes are given only for firm matches.

>TRBV4-2|TRBJ2-2|.
CASSQDQGNTGELFF
TGTGCCAGCAGCCAAGATCAGGGGAACACCGGGGAGCTGTTTTTT
>TRBV7-9|TRBJ2-1|TRBD2
CASSPRLAGAYNEQFF
TGTGCCAGCAGCCCTCGACTAGCGGGGGCCTACAATGAGCAGTTCTTC
>TRBV6-5|TRBJ1-1|.
CASSLQGLEAFF
TGTGCCAGCAGTCTTCAGGGACTTGAAGCTTTCTTT
>TRBV9|TRBJ2-7|TRBD1
CASSLGTGNYEQYF
TGTGCCAGCAGCCTCGGGACAGGGAACTACGAGCAGTACTTC
>TRBV28|TRBJ1-5|TRBD1
CASSLVGGTGGQPQHF
TGTGCCAGCAGTTTAGTGGGCGGGACAGGGGGTCAGCCCCAGCATTTT
>TRBV7-6|TRBJ1-5|.
CASSFGQGFDQPQHF
TGTGCCAGCAGCTTCGGGCAGGGGTTCGATCAGCCCCAGCATTTT
>TRBV5-1|TRBJ1-1|TRBD1
CASSLGTGNRDTEAFF
TGCGCCAGCAGCTTGGGGACAGGGAATAGGGACACTGAAGCTTTCTTT
>TRBV9|TRBJ2-1|.
CASSVALAGDNDGQFF
TGTGCCAGCAGCGTAGCCTTGGCGGGGGACAATGACGGGCAGTTCTTC
>TRBV29-1|TRBJ2-5|TRBD2
CSVEVSGGETQYF
TGCAGCGTTGAAGTTTCCGGGGGGGAGACCCAGTACTTC
>TRBV29-1|TRBJ2-4|TRBD2
CSVGVGRAGNIQYF
TGCAGCGTTGGGGTGGGGAGGGCGGGGAACATTCAGTACTTC
>TRBV25-1|TRBJ2-5|.
CASRRDTETQYF
TGTGCCAGCAGACGCGACACGGAGACCCAGTACTTC
>TRBV19|TRBJ2-7|TRBD1
CASSAGQGYEQYF
TGTGCCAGTAGTGCGGGACAGGGCTACGAGCAGTACTTC
>TRBV6-5|TRBJ1-2|.
CASRLGQFYGYTF
TGTGCCAGCAGACTCGGACAGTTCTATGGCTACACCTTC
>TRBV9|TRBJ2-3|.
CASSVASRADKQYF
TGTGCCAGCAGCGTAGCGTCCAGGGCAGATAAGCAGTATTTT
>TRBV30|TRBJ1-1|.
CAWSVSTGGPEAFF
TGTGCCTGGAGTGTATCTACAGGTGGGCCTGAAGCTTTCTTT
>TRBV5-1|TRBJ1-2|TRBD1
CASSLAQGEYGYTF
TGCGCCAGCAGCTTGGCGCAGGGGGAATATGGCTACACCTTC
>TRBV5-1|TRBJ2-1|TRBD1
CASSLQDRGSNEQFF
TGCGCCAGCAGCTTGCAGGACAGGGGATCCAATGAGCAGTTCTTC
>TRBV11-3|TRBJ2-5|.
CASSPRYRGIQETQYF
TGTGCCAGCAGCCCCCGGTATAGGGGAATCCAAGAGACCCAGTACTTC
>TRBV27|TRBJ1-1|.
CASSRYRDRGAEAFF
TGTGCCAGCAGTAGGTACAGGGATAGGGGCGCTGAAGCTTTCTTT
>TRBV11-3|TRBJ1-1|TRBD1
CASSPRDSRGAFF
TGTGCCAGCAGCCCCAGGGACAGCCGTGGGGCTTTCTTT